This record covers a single TCR beta chain. Its binding antigen is unknown. Base qualities are not provided; no much larger clone lies one nucleotide away. TCRbeta CDR3 regions were amplified from genomic DNA using the immunoSEQ Assay, a bias-controlled multiplex PCR. Under the source paper's analysis protocol: Nucleated cell counts per sample were estimated from amplification of reference gene primers within the assay. Sequence reads were collapsed and filtered to measure the absolute abundance of every unique TCRbeta CDR3 rearrangement. For each sample, productive Simpson clonality was calculated by taking the square root of Simpson's diversity index across productive rearrangements. TCRdb re-hosts the immuneACCESS table, in-frame sequences only. Its copies lack some clones; in the studies checked, an unresolved V gene accounts for under half of them, and the cause for the rest is not known. V, J and clone size were drawn from that table, and D and trimming were deduced from the DNA. The sample table lists approximately 170,000 clones, 84% of them with a count of one. Less than 20% of the sample is taken by the ten largest.

The data derive from a study of blood T cell repertoires in COVID-19 (dated by TCRdb to about 2020). For the study in its entirety: Samples covering the acute and convalescent phases of COVID-19 were provided by collaborators in the United States, Italy and Spain. Subjects who had been exposed to COVID-19, were actively infected with it, or had recovered from it provided the deeply sampled blood TCRbeta repertoires that made up the dataset. Samples came from the ongoing ImmuneRACE study (first 160 participants) plus 1,254 subjects from 6 global collaborators. The repertoires were released in a freely available public database meant as a resource for research on the immune response to SARS-CoV-2. The material from the prospective study consisted of cDNA or gDNA derived from T cells, B-cell-depleted T cells, or PBMCs. Sample metadata almost always included a de-identified subject ID, COVID-19 status, age in years and sex. Where available, HLA class I and class II types were obtained from metadata supplied by the sample provider rather than from assay-based typing.

The germline V gene (reference sequence) gives CDR1 as SEHNR and CDR2 as FQNEAQ. Trimming takes 6 bases from V and 0 bases from J, and the germline ends sit 8 bases apart. Including cysteine and phenylalanine, the CDR3 has 13 amino acids. Only CDR3 DNA remains: 39 bases, in frame from the first base. The collaborating institutions used their own protocols to collect whole blood in K2EDTA tubes. For TCRbeta analysis, collaborators shipped samples as frozen whole blood, isolated PBMCs, or DNA extracted from either of those sample types. The paper as a whole reports these results and caveats: The amount of clinical and demographic metadata varied by source and participant and was provided uncurated.

This receptor was taken from a woman aged 80 or older with acute or convalescent COVID-19. Sample: peripheral blood. This receptor chain uses TRBV7-9 and TRBJ1-1; the D gene assignment is ambiguous. The CDR3 is CASSPHMNTEAFF. The DNA is TGTGCCAGCAGTCCCCACATGAACACTGAAGCTTTCTTT.